This TCR beta chain is drawn from a study of shared clonotypes between healthy human individuals. General observations from the study: Clonotypes that were shared across several donors made up around 5% of naive CD4 clonotypes.

This clone appeared once. What it binds is not known. Clones were read by immunoSEQ multiplex PCR, and TCRdb kept only the in-frame ones, dropping some. The sample shows about 1.5 million clones, 98% of them seen only once. Trimming took off 3 bases at V and 0 bases at J, with 7 bases between the two ends. CDR1 and CDR2 from the germline V gene are LNHDA and SQIVND (reference sequence). The CDR3 has 14 amino acids. Sequencing was done on a sample of naive CD4+ T cells sorted from blood. Specified subset: CD45RA+ positively selected. The chain is built from TRBV19 and TRBJ2-3; D gene ambiguous. The origin of this receptor is a man aged 30 to 45 in good health. The CDR3 is CASSIGPSTDTQYF. In DNA form, the CDR3 reads TGTGCCAGTAGTATCGGTCCTAGCACAGATACGCAGTATTTT.